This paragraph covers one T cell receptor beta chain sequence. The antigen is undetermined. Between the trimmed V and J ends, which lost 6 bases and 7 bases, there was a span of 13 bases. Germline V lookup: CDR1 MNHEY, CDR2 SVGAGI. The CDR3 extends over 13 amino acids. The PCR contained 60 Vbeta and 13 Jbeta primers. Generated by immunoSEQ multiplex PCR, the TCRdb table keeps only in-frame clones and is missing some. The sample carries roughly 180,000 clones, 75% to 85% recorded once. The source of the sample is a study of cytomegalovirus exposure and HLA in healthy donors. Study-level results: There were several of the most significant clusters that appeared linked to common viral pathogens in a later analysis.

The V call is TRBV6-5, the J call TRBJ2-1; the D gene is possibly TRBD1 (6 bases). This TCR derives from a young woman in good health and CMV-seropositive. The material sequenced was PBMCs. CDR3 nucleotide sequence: TGTGCCAGCAGGACACAGGGCAGGAATGAGCAGTTCTTC. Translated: CASRTQGRNEQFF.